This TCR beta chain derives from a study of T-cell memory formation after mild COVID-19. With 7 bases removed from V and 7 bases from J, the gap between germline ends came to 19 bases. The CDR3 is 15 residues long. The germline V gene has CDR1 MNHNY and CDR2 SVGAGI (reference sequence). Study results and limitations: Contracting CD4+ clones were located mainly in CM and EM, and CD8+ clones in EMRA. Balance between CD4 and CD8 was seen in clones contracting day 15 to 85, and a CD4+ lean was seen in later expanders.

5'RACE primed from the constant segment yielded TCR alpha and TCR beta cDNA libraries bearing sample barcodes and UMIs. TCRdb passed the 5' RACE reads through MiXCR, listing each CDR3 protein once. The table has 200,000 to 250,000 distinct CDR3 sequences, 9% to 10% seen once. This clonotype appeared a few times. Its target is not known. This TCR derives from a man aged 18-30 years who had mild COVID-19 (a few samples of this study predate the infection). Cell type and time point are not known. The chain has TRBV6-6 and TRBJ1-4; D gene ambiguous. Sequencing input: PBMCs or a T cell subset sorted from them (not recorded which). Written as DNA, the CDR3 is TGTGCCAGCATCCTAACCGGGTTATCCGGTGAAAAACTGTTTTTT. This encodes CASILTGLSGEKLFF.